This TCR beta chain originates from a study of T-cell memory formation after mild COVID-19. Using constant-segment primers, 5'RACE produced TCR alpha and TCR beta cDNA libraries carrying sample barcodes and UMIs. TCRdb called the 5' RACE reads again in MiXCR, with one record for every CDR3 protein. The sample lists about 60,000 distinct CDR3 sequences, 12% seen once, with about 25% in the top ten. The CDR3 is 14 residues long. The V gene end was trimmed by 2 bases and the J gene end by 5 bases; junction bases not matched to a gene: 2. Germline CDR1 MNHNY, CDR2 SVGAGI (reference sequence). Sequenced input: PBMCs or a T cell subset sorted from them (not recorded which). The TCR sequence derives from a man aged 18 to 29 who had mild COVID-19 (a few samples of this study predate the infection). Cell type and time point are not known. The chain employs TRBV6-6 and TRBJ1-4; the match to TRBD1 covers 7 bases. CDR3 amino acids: CASSYGTVNEKLFF. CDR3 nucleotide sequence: TGTGCCAGCAGTTACGGGACAGTGAATGAAAAACTGTTTTTT.